This T cell receptor (beta chain) was captured in a study of blood T cell repertoires in COVID-19. Study at large: Donors in the United States, Italy and Spain gave samples during acute or convalescent COVID-19. The analysed material was cDNA or gDNA that came from T cells, B-cell-depleted T cells, or PBMCs.

The germline V gene encodes CDR1 MNHEY and CDR2 SVGAGI. CDR3 length: 14 amino acids. The V and J ends lost 5 bases and 5 bases respectively, with 15 bases between them. Authors' methods: It was from reference gene primer amplification that nucleated cell counts were estimated. Here immunoSEQ multiplex PCR was the method, and the copy in TCRdb shows in-frame clones only, minus some. V and J calls and clone size are copied from that table; D and trimming were computed from the DNA. Of 180,000 or so clones in the sample, under 90% are singletons; the top ten hold roughly 18%. The V call is TRBV6-5, the J call TRBJ1-2, with a tentative D call TRBD1 (5 bases). The sequence was obtained from a person between 65 and 80 years old with COVID-19, enrolled during active disease. Sequences were obtained from peripheral blood. The CDR3 DNA reads TGTGCCAGCAGTCCCCCGGACATAGTTTATGGCTACACCTTC. This encodes CASSPPDIVYGYTF.